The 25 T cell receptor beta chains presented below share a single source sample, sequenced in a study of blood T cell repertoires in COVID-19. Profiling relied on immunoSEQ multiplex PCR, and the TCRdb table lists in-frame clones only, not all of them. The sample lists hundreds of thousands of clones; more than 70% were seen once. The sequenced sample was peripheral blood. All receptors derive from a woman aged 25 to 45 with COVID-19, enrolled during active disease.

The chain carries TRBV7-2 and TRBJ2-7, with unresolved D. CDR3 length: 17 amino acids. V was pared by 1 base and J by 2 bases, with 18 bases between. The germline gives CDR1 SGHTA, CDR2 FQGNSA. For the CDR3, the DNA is TGTGCCAGCAGCTTAGGAAGCGACGGCTCCCCCGCCTACGAGCAGTACTTC. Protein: CASSLGSDGSPAYEQYF.

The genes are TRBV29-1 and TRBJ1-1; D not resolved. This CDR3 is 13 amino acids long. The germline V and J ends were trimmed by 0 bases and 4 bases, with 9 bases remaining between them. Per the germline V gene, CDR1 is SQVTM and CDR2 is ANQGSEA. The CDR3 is CSVEEGSLTEAFF. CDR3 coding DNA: TGCAGCGTTGAAGAGGGCAGTCTCACTGAAGCTTTCTTT.

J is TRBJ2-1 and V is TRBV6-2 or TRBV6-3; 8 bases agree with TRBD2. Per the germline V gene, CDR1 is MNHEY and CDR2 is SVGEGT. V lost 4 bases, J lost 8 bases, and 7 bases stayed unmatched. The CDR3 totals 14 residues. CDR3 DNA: TGTGCCAGCAGTTCCCGGGGGGGGAACGATGAGCAGTTCTTC. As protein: CASSSRGGNDEQFF.

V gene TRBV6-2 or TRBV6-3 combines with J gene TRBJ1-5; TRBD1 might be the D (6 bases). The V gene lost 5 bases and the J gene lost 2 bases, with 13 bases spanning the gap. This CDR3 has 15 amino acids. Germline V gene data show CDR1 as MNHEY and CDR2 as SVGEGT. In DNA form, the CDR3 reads TGTGCCAGCAGTAAAGGGGGATTTGGCAATCAGCCCCAGCATTTT. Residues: CASSKGGFGNQPQHF.

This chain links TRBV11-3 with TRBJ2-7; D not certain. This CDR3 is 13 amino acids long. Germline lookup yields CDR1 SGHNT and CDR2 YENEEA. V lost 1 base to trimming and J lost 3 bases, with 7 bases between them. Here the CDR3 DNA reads TGTGCCAGCAGCTTAGGCGGAATCTACGAGCAGTACGTC. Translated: CASSLGGIYEQYV.

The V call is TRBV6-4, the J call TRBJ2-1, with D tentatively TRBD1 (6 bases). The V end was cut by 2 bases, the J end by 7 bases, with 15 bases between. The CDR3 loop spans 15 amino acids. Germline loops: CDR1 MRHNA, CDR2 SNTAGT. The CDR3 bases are TGTGCCAGCAGTGACCTCGACAGGACTGCGAATGAGCAGTTCTTC. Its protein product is CASSDLDRTANEQFF.

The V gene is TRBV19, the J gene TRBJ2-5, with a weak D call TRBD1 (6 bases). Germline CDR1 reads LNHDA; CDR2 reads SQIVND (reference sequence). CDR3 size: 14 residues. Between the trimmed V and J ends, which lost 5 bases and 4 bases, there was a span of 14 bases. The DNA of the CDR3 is TGTGCCAGTAGTCTAACAGGGTCGGCAGAGACCCAGTACTTC. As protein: CASSLTGSAETQYF.

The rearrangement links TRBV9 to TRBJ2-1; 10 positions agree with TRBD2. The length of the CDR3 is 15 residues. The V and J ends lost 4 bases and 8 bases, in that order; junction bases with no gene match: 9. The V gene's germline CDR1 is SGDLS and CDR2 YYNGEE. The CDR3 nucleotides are TGTGCCAGCAGCTACAGCGGGGGGGATCGTGATGAGCAGTTCTTC. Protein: CASSYSGGDRDEQFF.

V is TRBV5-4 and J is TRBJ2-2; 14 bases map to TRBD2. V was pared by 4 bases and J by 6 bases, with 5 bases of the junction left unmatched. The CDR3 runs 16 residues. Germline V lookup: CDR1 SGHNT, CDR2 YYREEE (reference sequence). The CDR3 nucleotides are TGTGCCAGCAGCATCGGGACTAGCGGGAGAGCCGGGGAGCTGTTTTTT. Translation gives CASSIGTSGRAGELFF.

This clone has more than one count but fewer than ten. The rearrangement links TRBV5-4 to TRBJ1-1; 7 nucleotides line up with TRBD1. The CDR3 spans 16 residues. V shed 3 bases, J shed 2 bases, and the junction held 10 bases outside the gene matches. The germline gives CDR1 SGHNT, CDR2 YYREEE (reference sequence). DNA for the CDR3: TGTGCCAGCAGCTCCCCACGACAGGGCCTAAACACTGAAGCTTTCTTT. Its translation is CASSSPRQGLNTEAFF. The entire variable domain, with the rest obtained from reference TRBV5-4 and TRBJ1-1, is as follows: ETGVTQSPTHLIKTRGQQVTLRCSSQSGHNTVSWYQQALGQGPQFIFQYYREEENGRGNFPPRFSGLQFPNYSSELNVNALELDDSALYLCASSSPRQGLNTEAFFGQGTRLTVV.

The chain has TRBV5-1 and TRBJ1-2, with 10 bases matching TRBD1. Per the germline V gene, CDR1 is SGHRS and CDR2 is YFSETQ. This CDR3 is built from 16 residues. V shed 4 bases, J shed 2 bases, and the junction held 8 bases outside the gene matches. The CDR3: CASSPGGTGVNYGYTF. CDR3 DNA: TGCGCCAGCAGCCCCGGAGGGACAGGGGTCAACTATGGCTACACCTTC.

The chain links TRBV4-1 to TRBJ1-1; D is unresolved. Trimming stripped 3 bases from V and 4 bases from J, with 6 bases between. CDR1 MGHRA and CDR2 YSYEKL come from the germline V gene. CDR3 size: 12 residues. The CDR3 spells CASSHRGTEAFF. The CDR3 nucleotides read TGCGCCAGCAGCCACCGGGGCACTGAAGCTTTCTTT.

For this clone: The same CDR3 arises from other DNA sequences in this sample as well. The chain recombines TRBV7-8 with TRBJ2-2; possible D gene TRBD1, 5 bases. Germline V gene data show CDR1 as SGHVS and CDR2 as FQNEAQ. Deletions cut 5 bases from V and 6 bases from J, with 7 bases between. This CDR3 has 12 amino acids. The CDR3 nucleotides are TGTGCCAGCAGCCCCAGGGCCGGGGAGCTGTTTTTT. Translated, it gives CASSPRAGELFF.

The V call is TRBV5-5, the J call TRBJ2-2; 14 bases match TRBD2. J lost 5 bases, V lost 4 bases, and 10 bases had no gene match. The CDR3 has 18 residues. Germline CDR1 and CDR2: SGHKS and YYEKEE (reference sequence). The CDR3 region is CASSPTGTSGRRTGELFF. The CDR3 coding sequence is TGTGCCAGCAGCCCCACCGGGACTAGCGGGAGAAGGACCGGGGAGCTGTTTTTT.

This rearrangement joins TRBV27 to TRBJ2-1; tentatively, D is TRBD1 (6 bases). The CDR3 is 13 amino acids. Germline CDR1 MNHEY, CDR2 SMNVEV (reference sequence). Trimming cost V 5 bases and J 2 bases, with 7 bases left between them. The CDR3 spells CASSPGAYNEQFF. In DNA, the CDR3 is TGTGCCAGCAGTCCAGGGGCCTACAATGAGCAGTTCTTC.

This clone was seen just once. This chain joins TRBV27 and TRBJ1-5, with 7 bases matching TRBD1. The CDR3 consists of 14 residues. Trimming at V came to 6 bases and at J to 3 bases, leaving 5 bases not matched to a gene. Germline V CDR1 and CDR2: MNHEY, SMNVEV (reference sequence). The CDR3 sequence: CASRTGQPNQPQHF. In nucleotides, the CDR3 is TGTGCCAGCAGAACGGGACAGCCCAATCAGCCCCAGCATTTT.

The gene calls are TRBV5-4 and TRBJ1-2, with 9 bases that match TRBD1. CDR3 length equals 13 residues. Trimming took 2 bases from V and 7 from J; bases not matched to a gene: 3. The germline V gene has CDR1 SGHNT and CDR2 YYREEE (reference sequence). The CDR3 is CASSFGDRAGYTF. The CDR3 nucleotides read TGTGCCAGCAGCTTTGGGGACAGGGCTGGCTACACCTTC.

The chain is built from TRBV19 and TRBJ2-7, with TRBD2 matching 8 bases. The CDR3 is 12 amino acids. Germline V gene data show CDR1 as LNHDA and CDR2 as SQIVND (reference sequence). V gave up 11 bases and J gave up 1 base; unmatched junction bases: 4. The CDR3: CAVRGGSYEQYF. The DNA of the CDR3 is TGTGCCGTCCGGGGGGGGTCCTACGAGCAGTACTTC.

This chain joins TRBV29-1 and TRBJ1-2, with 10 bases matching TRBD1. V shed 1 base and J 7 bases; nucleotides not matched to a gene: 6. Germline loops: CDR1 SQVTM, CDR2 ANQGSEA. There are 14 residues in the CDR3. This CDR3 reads CSVEGGQGVTGYTF. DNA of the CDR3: TGCAGCGTTGAAGGTGGACAGGGGGTAACTGGCTACACCTTC.

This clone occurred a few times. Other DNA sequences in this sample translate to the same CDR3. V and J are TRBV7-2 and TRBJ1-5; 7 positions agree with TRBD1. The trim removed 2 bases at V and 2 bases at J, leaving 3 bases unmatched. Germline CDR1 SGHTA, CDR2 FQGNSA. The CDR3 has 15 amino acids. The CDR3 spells CASSLITGGNQPQHF. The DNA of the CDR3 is TGTGCCAGCAGCTTAATCACAGGGGGCAATCAGCCCCAGCATTTT.

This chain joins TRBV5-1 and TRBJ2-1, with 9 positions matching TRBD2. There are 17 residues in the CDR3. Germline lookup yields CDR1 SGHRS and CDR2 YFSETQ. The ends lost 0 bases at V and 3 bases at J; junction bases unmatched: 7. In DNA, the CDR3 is TGCGCCAGCAGCTTGGACGGGCAGCGGGGGGTCTACAATGAGCAGTTCTTC. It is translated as CASSLDGQRGVYNEQFF.

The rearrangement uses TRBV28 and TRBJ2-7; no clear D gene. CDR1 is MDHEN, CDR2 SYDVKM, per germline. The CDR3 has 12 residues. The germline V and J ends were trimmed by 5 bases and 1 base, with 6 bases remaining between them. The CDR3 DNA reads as TGTGCCAGCAGTCTCGAGTCCTACGAGCAGTACTTC. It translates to CASSLESYEQYF.

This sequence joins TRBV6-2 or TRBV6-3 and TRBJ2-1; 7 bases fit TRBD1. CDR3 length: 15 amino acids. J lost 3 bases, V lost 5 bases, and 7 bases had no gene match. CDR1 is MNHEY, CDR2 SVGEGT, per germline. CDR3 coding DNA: TGTGCCAGCAGTACTCAGGGACAGAGCTACAATGAGCAGTTCTTC. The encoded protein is CASSTQGQSYNEQFF.

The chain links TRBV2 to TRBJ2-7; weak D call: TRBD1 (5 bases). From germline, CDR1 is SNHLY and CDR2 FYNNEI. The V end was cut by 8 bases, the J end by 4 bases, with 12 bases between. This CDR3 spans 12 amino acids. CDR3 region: CASGSRAYEQYF. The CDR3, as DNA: TGTGCCAGCGGCTCCAGGGCGTACGAGCAGTACTTC. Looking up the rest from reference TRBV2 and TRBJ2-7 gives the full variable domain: EPEVTQTPSHQVTQMGQEVILRCVPISNHLYFYWYRQILGQKVEFLVSFYNNEISEKSEIFDDQFSVERPDGSNFTLKIRSTKLEDSAMYFCASGSRAYEQYFGPGTRLTVT.

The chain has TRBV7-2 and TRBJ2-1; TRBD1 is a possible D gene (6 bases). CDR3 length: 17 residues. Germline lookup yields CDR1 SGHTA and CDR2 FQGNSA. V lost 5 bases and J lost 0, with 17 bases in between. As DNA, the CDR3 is TGTGCCAGCAGCGTAACCGGGACACCGAGCTCCTACAATGAGCAGTTCTTC. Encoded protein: CASSVTGTPSSYNEQFF.